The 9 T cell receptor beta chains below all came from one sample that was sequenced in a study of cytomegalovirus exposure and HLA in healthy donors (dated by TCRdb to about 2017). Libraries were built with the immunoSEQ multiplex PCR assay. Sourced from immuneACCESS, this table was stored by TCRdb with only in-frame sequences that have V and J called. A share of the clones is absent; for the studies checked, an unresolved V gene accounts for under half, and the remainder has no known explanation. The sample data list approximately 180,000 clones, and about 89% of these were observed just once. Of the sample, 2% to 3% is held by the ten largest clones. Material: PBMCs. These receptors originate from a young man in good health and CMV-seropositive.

The CDR3 region has the DNA TGTGCCAGCAGCTTGGGGGGCGCGGGACCGCCCTACGAGCAGTACTTC. Translation gives CASSLGGAGPPYEQYF. This sequence joins TRBV5-4 and TRBJ2-7; a weak D match, TRBD2 (6 bases). The CDR3 covers 16 residues. Deletions cut 0 bases from V and 2 bases from J, with 15 bases between. Germline CDR1 SGHNT, CDR2 YYREEE (reference sequence). The full variable domain, rest sourced from reference TRBV5-4 and TRBJ2-7, is ETGVTQSPTHLIKTRGQQVTLRCSSQSGHNTVSWYQQALGQGPQFIFQYYREEENGRGNFPPRFSGLQFPNYSSELNVNALELDDSALYLCASSLGGAGPPYEQYFGPGTRLTVT.

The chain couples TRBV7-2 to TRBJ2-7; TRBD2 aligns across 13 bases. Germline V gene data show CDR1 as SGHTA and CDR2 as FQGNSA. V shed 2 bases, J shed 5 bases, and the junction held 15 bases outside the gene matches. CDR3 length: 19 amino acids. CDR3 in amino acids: CASSLSPGLAGRDGDEQYF. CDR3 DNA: TGTGCCAGCAGCTTAAGCCCGGGACTAGCGGGACGGGACGGGGACGAGCAGTACTTC.

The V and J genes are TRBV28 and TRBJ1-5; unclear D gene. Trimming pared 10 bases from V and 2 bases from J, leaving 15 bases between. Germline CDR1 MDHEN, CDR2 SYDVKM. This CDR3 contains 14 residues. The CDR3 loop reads CATSKEGGNQPQHF. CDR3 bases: TGTGCCACCTCGAAGGAGGGAGGCAATCAGCCCCAGCATTTT.

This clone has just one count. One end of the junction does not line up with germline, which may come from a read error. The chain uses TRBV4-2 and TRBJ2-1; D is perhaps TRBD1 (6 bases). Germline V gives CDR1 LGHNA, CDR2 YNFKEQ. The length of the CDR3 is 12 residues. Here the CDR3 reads CASSQWDKEQFF. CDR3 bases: TGTGCCAGCAGCCAATGGGACAAAGAGCAGTTCTTC.

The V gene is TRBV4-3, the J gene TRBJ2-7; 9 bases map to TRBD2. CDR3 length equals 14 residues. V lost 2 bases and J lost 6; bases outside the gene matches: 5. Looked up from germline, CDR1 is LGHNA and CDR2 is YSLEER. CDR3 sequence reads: CASSQNRAGGEQYF. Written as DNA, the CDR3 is TGCGCCAGCAGCCAAAATAGAGCGGGAGGCGAGCAGTACTTC.

The CDR3 protein is CASSVGIAGPLRDEQFF. Written as DNA, the CDR3 is TGTGCCAGCAGCGTAGGGATAGCGGGGCCCCTACGGGATGAGCAGTTCTTC. The chain combines TRBV9 with TRBJ2-1; 8 bases map to TRBD2. Trimming cost V 0 bases and J 8 bases; bases outside gene matches: 13. The CDR3 extends over 17 amino acids. Per germline, CDR1 SGDLS and CDR2 YYNGEE.

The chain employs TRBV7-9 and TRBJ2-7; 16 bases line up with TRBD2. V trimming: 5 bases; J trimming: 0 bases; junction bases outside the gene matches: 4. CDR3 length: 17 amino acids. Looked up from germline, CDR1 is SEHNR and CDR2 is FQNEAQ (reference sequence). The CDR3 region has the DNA TGTGCCAGCAGCCTGGGACTAGCGGGAGGGTACTCCTACGAGCAGTACTTC. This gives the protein CASSLGLAGGYSYEQYF.

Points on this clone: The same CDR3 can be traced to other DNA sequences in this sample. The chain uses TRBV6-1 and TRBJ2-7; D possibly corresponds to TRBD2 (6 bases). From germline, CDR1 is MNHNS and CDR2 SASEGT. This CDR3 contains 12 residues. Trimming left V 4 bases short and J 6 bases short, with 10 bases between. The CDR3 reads CASSVRRGEQYF. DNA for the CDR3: TGTGCCAGCAGTGTGCGGAGGGGCGAGCAGTACTTC.

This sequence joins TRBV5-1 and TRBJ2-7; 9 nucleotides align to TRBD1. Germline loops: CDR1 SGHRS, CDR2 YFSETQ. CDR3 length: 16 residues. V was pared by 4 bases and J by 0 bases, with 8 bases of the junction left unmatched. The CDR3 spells CASSPRGDRDSYEQYF. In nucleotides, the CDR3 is TGCGCCAGCAGCCCGAGAGGGGACAGGGACTCCTACGAGCAGTACTTC.